The clone carrying this TCR beta chain was seen once. The antigen is not known. The CDR3 consists of 14 residues. The source of the sample is a study of CD8 T cells in ankylosing spondylitis. Regarding the study as a whole: Matched synovial fluid from ankylosing spondylitis patients was reported to be enriched for disease-linked clones. It appeared that ankylosing spondylitis blood was characterized by a TCR beta motif of eight highly homologous variants. Certain motif variants had earlier been reported in reactive arthritis synovial fluid and blood. CD8+ cells made up the disease-linked clones, which were relatively rare in peripheral blood.

Quantitative barcoded 5'-RACE was used to prepare TCR beta libraries. TCRdb analysed the 5' RACE reads with MiXCR anew, one entry per CDR3 protein. Among around 770,000 distinct CDR3 sequences listed, approximately 10% were seen once. The receptor was isolated from a male donor with ankylosing spondylitis. The rearrangement uses TRBV21-1 and TRBJ1-1. TRBV21-1 is a listed pseudogene. The sequenced material came from blood, either unsorted or a sorted T cell fraction (not recorded which). In DNA form, the CDR3 reads TGTGCCAGCAGCAAAGATCGCCGGAACACTGAAGCTTTCTTT. It codes for CASSKDRRNTEAFF.